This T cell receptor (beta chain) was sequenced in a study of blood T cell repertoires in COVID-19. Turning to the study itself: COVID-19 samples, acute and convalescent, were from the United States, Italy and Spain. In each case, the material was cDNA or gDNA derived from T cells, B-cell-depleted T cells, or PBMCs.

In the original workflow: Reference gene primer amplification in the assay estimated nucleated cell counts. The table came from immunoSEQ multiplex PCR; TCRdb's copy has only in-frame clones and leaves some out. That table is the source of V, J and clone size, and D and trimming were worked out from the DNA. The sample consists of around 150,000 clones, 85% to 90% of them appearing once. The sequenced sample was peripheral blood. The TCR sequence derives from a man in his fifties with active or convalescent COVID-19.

For the CDR3, the DNA is TGTGCCAGCAGCTTGGTGACAGGGTGGGCTGGAAACACCATATATTTT. Its translation is CASSLVTGWAGNTIYF. V is TRBV5-5 and J is TRBJ1-3, with 7 bases identical to TRBD1. The CDR3 contains 16 residues. J lost 2 bases, V lost 0 bases, and 5 bases had no gene match. The germline gives CDR1 SGHKS, CDR2 YYEKEE (reference sequence).